This TCR beta chain was sequenced in a study of OX40 agonist ivuxolimab in advanced cancers. Trimming took 3 bases from V and 0 from J, leaving 10 bases between them. The CDR3 runs to 15 residues. CDR1 SGHAT and CDR2 FQNNGV come from the germline V gene. The assay was immunoSEQ multiplex PCR, and TCRdb's table has in-frame clones only and misses some. The sample has around 74,000 clones; about 90% are singletons. Specimen: CD4+ or CD8+ T cells sorted from blood, collected in a trial of the OX40 agonist ivuxolimab. The source is an adult with an advanced solid tumor such as melanoma, head and neck, liver or kidney cancer. The chain couples TRBV11-2 to TRBJ2-3; tentative D call: TRBD2 (6 bases). The CDR3 spells CASSFRGLSTDTQYF. As DNA, the CDR3 is TGTGCCAGCAGCTTCCGCGGACTAAGCACAGATACGCAGTATTTT.